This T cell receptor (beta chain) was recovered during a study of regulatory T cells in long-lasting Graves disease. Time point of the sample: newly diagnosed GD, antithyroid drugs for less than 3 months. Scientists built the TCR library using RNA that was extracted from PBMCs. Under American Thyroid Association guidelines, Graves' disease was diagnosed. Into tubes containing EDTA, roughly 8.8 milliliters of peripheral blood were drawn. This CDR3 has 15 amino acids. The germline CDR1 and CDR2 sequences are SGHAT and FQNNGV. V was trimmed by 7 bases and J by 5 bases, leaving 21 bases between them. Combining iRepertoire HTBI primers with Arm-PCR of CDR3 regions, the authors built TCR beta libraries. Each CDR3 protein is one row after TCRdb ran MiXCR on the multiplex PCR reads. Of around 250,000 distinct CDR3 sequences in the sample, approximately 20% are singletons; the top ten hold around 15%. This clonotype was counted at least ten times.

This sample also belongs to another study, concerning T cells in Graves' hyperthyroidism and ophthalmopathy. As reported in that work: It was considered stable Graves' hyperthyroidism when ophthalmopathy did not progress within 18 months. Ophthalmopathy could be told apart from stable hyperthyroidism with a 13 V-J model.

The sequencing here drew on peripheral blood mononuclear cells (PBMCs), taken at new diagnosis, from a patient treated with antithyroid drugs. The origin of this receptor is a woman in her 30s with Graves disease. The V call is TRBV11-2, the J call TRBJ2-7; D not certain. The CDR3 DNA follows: TGTGCCAGCAAGTTGTTCCTTCGAACCCCCCACGAGCAGTACTTC. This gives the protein CASKLFLRTPHEQYF. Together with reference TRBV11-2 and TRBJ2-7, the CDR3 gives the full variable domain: EAGVAQSPRYKIIEKRQSVAFWCNPISGHATLYWYQQILGQGPKLLIQFQNNGVVDDSQLPKDRFSAERLKGVDSTLKIQPAKLEDSAVYLCASKLFLRTPHEQYFGPGTRLTVT.